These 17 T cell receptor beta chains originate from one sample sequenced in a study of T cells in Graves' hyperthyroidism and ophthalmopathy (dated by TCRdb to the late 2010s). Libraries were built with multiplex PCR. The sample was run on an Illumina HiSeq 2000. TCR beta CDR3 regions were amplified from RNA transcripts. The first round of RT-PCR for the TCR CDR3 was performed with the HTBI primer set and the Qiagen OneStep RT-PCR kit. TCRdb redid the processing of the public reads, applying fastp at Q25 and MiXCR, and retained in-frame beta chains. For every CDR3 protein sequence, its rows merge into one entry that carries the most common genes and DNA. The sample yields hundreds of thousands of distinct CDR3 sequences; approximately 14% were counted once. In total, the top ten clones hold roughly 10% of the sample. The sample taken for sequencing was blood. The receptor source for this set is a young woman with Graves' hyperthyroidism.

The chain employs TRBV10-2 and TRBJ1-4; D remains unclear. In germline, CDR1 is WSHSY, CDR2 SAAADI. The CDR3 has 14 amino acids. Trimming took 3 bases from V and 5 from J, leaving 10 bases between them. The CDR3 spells CASSDSDGNEKLFF. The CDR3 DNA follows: TGCGCCAGCAGTGATTCGGACGGGAATGAAAAACTGTTTTTT.

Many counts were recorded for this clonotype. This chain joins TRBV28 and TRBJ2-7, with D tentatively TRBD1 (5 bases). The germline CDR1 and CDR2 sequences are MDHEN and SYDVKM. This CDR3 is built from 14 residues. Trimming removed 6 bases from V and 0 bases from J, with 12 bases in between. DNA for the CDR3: TGTGCCAGCAGGGCGCGGACAATCTCCTACGAGCAGTACTTC. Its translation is CASRARTISYEQYF.

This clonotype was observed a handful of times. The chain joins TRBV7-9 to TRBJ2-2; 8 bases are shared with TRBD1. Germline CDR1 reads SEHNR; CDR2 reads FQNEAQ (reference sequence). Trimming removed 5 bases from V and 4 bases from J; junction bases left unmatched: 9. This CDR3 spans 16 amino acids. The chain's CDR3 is CASSPAGGAVTGELFF. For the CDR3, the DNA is TGTGCCAGCAGCCCCGCAGGGGGCGCGGTCACCGGGGAGCTGTTTTTT.

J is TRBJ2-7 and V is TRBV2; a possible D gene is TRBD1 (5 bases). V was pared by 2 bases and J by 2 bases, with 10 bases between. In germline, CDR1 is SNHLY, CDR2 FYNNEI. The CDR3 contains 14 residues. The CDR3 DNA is TGTGCCAGCAGTGAACTAGGGGCCACCTACGAGCAGTACTTC. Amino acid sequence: CASSELGATYEQYF. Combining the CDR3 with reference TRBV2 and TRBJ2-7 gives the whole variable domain EPEVTQTPSHQVTQMGQEVILRCVPISNHLYFYWYRQILGQKVEFLVSFYNNEISEKSEIFDDQFSVERPDGSNFTLKIRSTKLEDSAMYFCASSELGATYEQYFGPGTRLTVT.

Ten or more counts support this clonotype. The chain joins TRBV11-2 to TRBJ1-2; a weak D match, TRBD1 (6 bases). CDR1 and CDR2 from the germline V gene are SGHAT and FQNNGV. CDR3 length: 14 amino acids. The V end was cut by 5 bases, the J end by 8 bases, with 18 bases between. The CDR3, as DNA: TGTGCCAGCAGCAAGAACAACAGGGCAGGCGGCTACACCTTC. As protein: CASSKNNRAGGYTF. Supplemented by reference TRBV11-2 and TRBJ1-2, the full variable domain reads EAGVAQSPRYKIIEKRQSVAFWCNPISGHATLYWYQQILGQGPKLLIQFQNNGVVDDSQLPKDRFSAERLKGVDSTLKIQPAKLEDSAVYLCASSKNNRAGGYTFGSGTRLTVV.

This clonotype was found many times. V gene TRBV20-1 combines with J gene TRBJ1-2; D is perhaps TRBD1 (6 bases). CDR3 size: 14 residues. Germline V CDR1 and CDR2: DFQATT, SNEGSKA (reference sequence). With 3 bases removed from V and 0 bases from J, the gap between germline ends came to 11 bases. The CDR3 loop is CSASPGTTNYGYTF. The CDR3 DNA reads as TGCAGTGCTAGCCCCGGGACAACTAACTATGGCTACACCTTC.

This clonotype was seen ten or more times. The CDR3 here is CASSPVRTGGNEQFF. CDR3 nucleotides: TGTGCCAGCAGCCCCGTGAGGACAGGGGGCAATGAGCAGTTCTTC. The gene calls are TRBV7-8 and TRBJ2-1; the match to TRBD1 covers 10 bases. The V and J ends lost 5 bases and 6 bases, in that order; junction bases with no gene match: 7. CDR1 is SGHVS, CDR2 FQNEAQ, per germline. This CDR3 is 15 amino acids long.

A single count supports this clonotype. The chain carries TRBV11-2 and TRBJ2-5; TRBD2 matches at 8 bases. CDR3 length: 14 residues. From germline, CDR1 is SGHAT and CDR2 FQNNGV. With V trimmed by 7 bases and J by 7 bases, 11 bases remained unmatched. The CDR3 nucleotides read TGTGCCAGCACCCCCATAGCGGGACTTGGGACCCAGTACTTC. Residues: CASTPIAGLGTQYF.

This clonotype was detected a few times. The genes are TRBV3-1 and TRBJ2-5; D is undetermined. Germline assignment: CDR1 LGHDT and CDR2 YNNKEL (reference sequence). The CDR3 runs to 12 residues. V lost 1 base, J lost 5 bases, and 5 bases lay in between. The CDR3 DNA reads TGTGCCAGCAGCCAAGGGTGGGAGACCCAGTACTTC. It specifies CASSQGWETQYF.

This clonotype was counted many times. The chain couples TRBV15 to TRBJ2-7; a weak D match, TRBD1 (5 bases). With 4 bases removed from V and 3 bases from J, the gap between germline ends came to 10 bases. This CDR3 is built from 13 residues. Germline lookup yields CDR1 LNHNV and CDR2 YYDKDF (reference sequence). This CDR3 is CATSTGQNYEQYF. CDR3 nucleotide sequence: TGTGCCACCAGCACCGGACAAAACTACGAGCAGTACTTC.

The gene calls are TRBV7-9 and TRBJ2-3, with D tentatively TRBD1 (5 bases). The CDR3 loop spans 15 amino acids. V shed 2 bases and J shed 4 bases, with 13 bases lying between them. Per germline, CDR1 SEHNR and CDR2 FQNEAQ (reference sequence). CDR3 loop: CASSLKKGQADTQYF. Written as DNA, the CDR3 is TGTGCCAGCAGCTTAAAAAAGGGGCAGGCAGATACGCAGTATTTT.

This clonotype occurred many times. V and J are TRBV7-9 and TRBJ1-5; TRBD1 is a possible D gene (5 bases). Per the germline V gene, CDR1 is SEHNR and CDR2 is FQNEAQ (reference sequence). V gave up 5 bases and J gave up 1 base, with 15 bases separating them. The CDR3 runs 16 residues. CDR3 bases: TGTGCCAGCAGCCCAGCGGGGGGAACGAGCAATCAGCCCCAGCATTTT. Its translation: CASSPAGGTSNQPQHF.

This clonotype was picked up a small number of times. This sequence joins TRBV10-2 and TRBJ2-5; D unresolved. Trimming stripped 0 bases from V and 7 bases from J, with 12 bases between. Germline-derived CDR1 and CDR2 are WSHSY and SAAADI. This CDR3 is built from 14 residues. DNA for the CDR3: TGCGCCAGCAGTGAGTCGACGCTTTTAGGGACCCAGTACTTC. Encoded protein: CASSESTLLGTQYF.

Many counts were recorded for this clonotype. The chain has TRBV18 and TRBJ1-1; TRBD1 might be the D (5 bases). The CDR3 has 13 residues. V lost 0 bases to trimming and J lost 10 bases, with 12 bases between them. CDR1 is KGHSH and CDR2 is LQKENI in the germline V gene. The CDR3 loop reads CASSPPRRVAAFF. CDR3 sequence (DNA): TGTGCCAGCTCACCACCCCGCAGGGTAGCAGCTTTCTTT.

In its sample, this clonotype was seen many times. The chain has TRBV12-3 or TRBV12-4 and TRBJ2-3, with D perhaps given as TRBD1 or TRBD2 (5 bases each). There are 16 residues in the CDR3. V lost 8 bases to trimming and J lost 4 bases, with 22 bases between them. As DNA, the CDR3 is TGTGCCAGCTGCCGGGGTAGAGGGATAGGGGCAGATACGCAGTATTTT. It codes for CASCRGRGIGADTQYF.

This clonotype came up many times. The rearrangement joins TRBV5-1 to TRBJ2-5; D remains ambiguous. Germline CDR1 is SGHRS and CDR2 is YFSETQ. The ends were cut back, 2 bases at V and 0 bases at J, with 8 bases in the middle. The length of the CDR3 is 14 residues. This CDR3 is CASSLGLYQETQYF. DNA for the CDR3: TGCGCCAGCAGCTTAGGGCTATACCAAGAGACCCAGTACTTC.

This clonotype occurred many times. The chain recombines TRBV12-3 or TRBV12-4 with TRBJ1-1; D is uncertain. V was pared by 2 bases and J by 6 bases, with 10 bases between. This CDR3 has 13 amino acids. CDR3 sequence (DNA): TGTGCCAGCAGTTTATTAGCCAGTGCTGAAGCTTTCTTT. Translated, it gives CASSLLASAEAFF.